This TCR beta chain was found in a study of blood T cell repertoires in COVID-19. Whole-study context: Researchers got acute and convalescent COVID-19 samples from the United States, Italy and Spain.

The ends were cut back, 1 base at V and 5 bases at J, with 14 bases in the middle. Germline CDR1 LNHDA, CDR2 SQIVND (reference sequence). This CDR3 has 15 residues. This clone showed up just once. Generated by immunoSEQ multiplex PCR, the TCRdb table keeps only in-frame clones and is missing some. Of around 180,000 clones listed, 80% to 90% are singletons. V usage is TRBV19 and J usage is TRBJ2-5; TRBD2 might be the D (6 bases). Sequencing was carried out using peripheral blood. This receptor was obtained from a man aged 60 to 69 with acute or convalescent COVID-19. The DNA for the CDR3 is TGTGCCAGTAGTATAGGTTCTTACGCGGGGGAGACCCAGTACTTC. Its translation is CASSIGSYAGETQYF. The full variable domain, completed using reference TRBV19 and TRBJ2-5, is DGGITQSPKYLFRKEGQNVTLSCEQNLNHDAMYWYRQDPGQGLRLIYYSQIVNDFQKGDIAEGYSVSREKKESFPLTVTSAQKNPTAFYLCASSIGSYAGETQYFGPGTRLLVL.